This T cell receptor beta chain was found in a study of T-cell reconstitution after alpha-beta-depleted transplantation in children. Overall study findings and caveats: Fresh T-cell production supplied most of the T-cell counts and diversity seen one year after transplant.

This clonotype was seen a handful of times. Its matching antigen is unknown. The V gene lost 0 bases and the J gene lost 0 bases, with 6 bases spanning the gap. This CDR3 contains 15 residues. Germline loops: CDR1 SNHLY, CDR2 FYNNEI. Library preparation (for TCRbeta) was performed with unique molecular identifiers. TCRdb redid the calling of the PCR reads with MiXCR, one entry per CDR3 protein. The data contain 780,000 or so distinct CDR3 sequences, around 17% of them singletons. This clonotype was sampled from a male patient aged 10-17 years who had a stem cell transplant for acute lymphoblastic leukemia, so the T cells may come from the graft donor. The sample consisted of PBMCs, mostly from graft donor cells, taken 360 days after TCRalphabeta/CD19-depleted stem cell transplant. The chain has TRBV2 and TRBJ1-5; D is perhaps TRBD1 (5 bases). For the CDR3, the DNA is TGTGCCAGCAGTGAAGCGGGGCATAGCAATCAGCCCCAGCATTTT. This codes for CASSEAGHSNQPQHF. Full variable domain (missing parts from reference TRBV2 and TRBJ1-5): EPEVTQTPSHQVTQMGQEVILRCVPISNHLYFYWYRQILGQKVEFLVSFYNNEISEKSEIFDDQFSVERPDGSNFTLKIRSTKLEDSAMYFCASSEAGHSNQPQHFGDGTRLSIL.